This T cell receptor (beta chain) is from a study of radiotherapy plus CTLA-4 blockade in lung cancer. Looking at the study overall: An objective response was seen in roughly 20% of patients, and disease control in 31%.

V shed 3 bases, J shed 6 bases, and the junction held 6 bases outside the gene matches. Germline V gene data show CDR1 as SNHLY and CDR2 as FYNNEI. The CDR3 is 14 residues long. Sequencing was performed with immunoSEQ multiplex PCR; in TCRdb, only in-frame clones are kept and a portion is missing. The sample has tens of thousands of clones, 70% to 85% seen once. The specimen was peripheral blood, collected from a patient treated with radiotherapy plus ipilimumab. The receptor was derived from a human donor with non-small cell lung cancer who had a complete response to radiotherapy plus ipilimumab. This chain links TRBV2 with TRBJ1-2, with 8 bases identical to TRBD1. The CDR3 nucleotides are TGTGCCAGCAGTGACAGGGGGCGAGGGGATGGCTACACCTTC. It yields the protein CASSDRGRGDGYTF.